The source of this T cell receptor (beta chain) is a study of blood T cells in healthy people across ages. Background on the study: Capture via template switching afforded approximately one barcoded beta molecule per two T cells. Findings of the study overall: Naive and antigen-experienced cells could not be conclusively compared, given unsorted PBMCs.

For this clonotype: As yet, its antigen is unknown.

Combining a sample-barcoded 5' primer with a J-beta primer mix, a second PCR ran for about 7 to 11 cycles. One entry per CDR3 protein, called by TCRdb with MiXCR from the 5' RACE reads. The sample shows approximately 1.5 million distinct CDR3 sequences, less than 45% of them seen only once. Germline V gene data show CDR1 as SGHKS and CDR2 as YYEKEE (reference sequence). The CDR3 is 13 residues long. The junction had 3 bases not matched to a gene; V was cut back by 4 bases and J by 3 bases. The receptor was derived from a woman between 18 and 29 years old in good health. Sequencing was carried out using blood. This sequence joins TRBV5-5 and TRBJ2-5; 7 bases fit TRBD2. This CDR3 reads CASSRTSKETQYF. The CDR3 DNA follows: TGTGCCAGCAGCCGGACTAGTAAAGAGACCCAGTACTTC.